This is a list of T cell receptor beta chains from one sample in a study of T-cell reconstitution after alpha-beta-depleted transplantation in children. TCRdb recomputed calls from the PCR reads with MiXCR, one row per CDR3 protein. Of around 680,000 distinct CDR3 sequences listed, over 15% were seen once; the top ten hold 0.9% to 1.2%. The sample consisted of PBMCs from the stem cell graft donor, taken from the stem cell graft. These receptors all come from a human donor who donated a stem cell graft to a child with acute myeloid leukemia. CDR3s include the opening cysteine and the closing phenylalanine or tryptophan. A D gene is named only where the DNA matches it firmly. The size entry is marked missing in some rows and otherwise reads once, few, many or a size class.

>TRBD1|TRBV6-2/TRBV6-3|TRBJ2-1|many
TGTGCCAGCAGTTCCGTGATCCGACCATTCCGGGACAGCTCCTACAATGAGCAGTTCTTC
CASSSVIRPFRDSSYNEQFF
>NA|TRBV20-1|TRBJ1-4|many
TGCAGTGCTATCCATCGCTCAATAAATGAAAAACTGTTTTTT
CSAIHRSINEKLFF
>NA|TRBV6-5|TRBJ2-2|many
TGTGCCAGCAGTTCGGGACTCCCATTCCTGTTTTTT
CASSSGLPFLFF
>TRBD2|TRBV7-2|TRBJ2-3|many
TGTGCCAGCAGCTTAGTGGGGACTAGAAGAGATACGCAGTATTTT
CASSLVGTRRDTQYF
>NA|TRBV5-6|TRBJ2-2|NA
TGTGCCAGCAGCCCGCTGGGAGGGGGCGGTCACACCGGGGAGCTGTTTTTT
CASSPLGGGGHTGELFF
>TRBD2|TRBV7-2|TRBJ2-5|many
TGTGCCAGCAGCAAACTAGCGGGGGACCAAGAGACCCAGTACTTC
CASSKLAGDQETQYF
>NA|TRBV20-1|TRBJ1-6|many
TGCAGTGCTAGAGGGCTGGGCGTGGGATCACCCCTCCACTTT
CSARGLGVGSPLHF
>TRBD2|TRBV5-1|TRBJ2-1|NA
TGCGCCAGCCAGACGCGGGGGGGCCTTAATCGCAATGAGCAGTTCTTC
CASQTRGGLNRNEQFF
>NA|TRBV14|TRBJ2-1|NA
TGTGCCAGCAGCCAAGAAGGTAGCGGATTATACAATGAGCAGTTCTTC
CASSQEGSGLYNEQFF
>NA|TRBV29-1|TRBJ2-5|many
TGCAGCGTTCGACAGTCCCGGTTACAAGAGACCCAGTACTTC
CSVRQSRLQETQYF
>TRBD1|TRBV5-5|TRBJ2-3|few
TGTGCCAGCAGCCACAGGGGGCCCCCCGCAGATACGCAGTATTTT
CASSHRGPPADTQYF
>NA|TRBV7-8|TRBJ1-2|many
TGTGCCACCTTACATACCCAAAAGATAGACAGGTTCTATGGCTACACCTTC
CATLHTQKIDRFYGYTF
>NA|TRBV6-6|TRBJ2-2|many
TGTGCCAGCACCAGAGCGAACACCGGGGAGCTGTTTTTT
CASTRANTGELFF
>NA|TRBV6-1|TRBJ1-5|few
TGTGCCAGCAGTGAAATGAATGCCCTTTCCAGCAATCAGCCCCAGCATTTT
CASSEMNALSSNQPQHF
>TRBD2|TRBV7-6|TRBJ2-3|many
TGTGCCAGCAGTTTCGGGGGGGGGGCCATAGATACGCAGTATTTT
CASSFGGGAIDTQYF
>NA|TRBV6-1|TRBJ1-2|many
TGTGCCAGTAGGGCCCGTCCTGGCTATGGCTACACCTTC
CASRARPGYGYTF
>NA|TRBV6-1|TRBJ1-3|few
TGTGCCAGCAGTGGGGACTCGTCGGGCGAAAACACCATATATTTT
CASSGDSSGENTIYF
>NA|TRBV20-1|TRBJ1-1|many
TGCAGTGCCCTACTCAGGGGCTTAGGCACTGAAGCTTTCTTT
CSALLRGLGTEAFF
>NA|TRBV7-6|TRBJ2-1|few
TGTGCCAGCAGCAACGCCATAGGGGTTGAGCAGTTCTTC
CASSNAIGVEQFF
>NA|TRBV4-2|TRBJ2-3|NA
TGTGCCAGCAGCCAAGACGGGGGTGGGATATTGGGCGTTGCCACAGATACGCAGTATTTT
CASSQDGGGILGVATDTQYF
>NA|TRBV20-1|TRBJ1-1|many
TGCAGTGCTATCCCGGACGGGCTGCTGAACACTGAAGCTTTCTTT
CSAIPDGLLNTEAFF
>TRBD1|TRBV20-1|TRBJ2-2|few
TGCAGTGCTAAACAGGGGGCGCAAGGCGGGGAGCTGTTTTTT
CSAKQGAQGGELFF
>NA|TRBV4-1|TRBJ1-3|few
TGCGCCAGCAGCCAAGATTCATGGAACACCATATATTTT
CASSQDSWNTIYF
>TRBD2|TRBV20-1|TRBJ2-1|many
TGCAGTGCTCAGACTAGCGGGTACGCCGGTTCCTACAATGAGCAGTTCTTC
CSAQTSGYAGSYNEQFF
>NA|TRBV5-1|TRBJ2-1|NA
TGCGCCAGCAGCTCGTTGACAGGCGGCTCCTACAATGAGCAGTTCTTC
CASSSLTGGSYNEQFF
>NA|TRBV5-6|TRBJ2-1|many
TGTGCCAGCAGCCCATCCCCCCAGAATGAGCAGTTCTTC
CASSPSPQNEQFF
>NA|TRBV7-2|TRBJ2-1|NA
TGTGCCAGCAGCTTAGCACAGGGAAACTACAATGAGCAGTTCTTC
CASSLAQGNYNEQFF
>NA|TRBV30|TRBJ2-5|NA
TGTGCCTGGAGGGGACAGCCGGGGGAGAACCAGTACTTC
CAWRGQPGENQYF
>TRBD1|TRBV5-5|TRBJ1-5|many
TGTGCCAGCAGCGAAAGGCCGGGACAGGGCAATGGTCAGCCCCAGCATTTT
CASSERPGQGNGQPQHF
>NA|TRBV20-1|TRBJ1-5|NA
TGCAGTGCCCACGGACCGGGACAATATAGCAATCAGCCCCAGCATTTT
CSAHGPGQYSNQPQHF
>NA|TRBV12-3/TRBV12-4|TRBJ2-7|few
TGTGCCAGCAGATTGGACCAGGGCTCCTACGAGCAGTACTTC
CASRLDQGSYEQYF
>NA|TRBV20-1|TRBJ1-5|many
TGCAGTGCTCTCCCTCTCATCAGTCGCAATCAGCCCCAGCATTTT
CSALPLISRNQPQHF
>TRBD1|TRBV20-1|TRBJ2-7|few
TGCAGTGCCCCCCCCCGGGACAGACCCTACGAGCAGTACTTC
CSAPPRDRPYEQYF
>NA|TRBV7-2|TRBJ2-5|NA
TGTGCCAGCAGCAAGTCCGCCGGGACCGAGCAAGAGACCCAGTACTTC
CASSKSAGTEQETQYF
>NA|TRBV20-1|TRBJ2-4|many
TGCAGTGCCCCCTCCGGAAAAAACATTCAGTACTTC
CSAPSGKNIQYF
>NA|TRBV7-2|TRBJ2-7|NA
TGTGCCAGCAGCTCGGGAACAGGGTTCGAGCAGTACTTC
CASSSGTGFEQYF
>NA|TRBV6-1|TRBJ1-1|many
TGTGCCAGCAGTGAGGGGGCCTCGAACACTGAAGCTTTCTTT
CASSEGASNTEAFF
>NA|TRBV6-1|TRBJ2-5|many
TGTGCCAGCAGCCCGGGACGGCAAGAGACCCAGTACTTC
CASSPGRQETQYF
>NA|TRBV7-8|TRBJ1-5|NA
TGTGCCAGCACCCTCAATGATCAGCCCCAGCATTTT
CASTLNDQPQHF
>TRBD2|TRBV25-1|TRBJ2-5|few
TGTGCCAGCAGTGAATATGAACGGGGGGGCCTCGGGACCCAGTACTTC
CASSEYERGGLGTQYF
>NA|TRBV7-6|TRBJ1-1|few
TGTGCCAGCAGCTTAGTAGGGGTGGCTGAAGCTTTCTTT
CASSLVGVAEAFF
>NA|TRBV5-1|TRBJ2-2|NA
TGCGCCAGCAGCTCCGGGGCAGGCACCGGGGAGCTGTTTTTT
CASSSGAGTGELFF
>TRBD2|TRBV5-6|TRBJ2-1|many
TGTGCCAGCAGCTTAGCGGGGGGCCCCTCCAATGAGCAGTTCTTC
CASSLAGGPSNEQFF
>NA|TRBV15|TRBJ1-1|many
TGTGCCACCAGCAGAGAGCGGGTGAACACTGAAGCTTTCTTT
CATSRERVNTEAFF
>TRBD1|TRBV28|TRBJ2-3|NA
TGTGCCAGCAGAAGACGGGACAGGGGGTTTGTTTTGATAGCAGATACGCAGTATTTT
CASRRRDRGFVLIADTQYF
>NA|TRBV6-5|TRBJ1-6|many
TGTGCCAGCAGTTACTCGCCGTCAACGCATAATTCACCCCTCCACTTT
CASSYSPSTHNSPLHF
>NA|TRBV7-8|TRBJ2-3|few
TGTGCCAGCAGCCTAAGACAGGGCGGGGGCACAGATACGCAGTATTTT
CASSLRQGGGTDTQYF
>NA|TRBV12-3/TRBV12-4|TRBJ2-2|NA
TGTTCCAGCAGTTTAGGCGGACCGAACACCGGGGAGCTGTTTTTT
CSSSLGGPNTGELFF
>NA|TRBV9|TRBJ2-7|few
TGTGCCAGCAGCTCATTGGGGGGCGCCCAAAAGGTCGAGCAGTACTTC
CASSSLGGAQKVEQYF
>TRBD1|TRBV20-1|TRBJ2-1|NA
TGCAGTGCTGTTGCCGGACAGGGTTTTAATGAGCAGTTCTTC
CSAVAGQGFNEQFF
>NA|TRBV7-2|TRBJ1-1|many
TGTGCCAGTTCTGCCGGGACACTGAACACTGAAGCTTTCTTT
CASSAGTLNTEAFF
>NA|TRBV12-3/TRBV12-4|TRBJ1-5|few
TGTGCCAGCAGTTTTGGGTTGGCCCGGGGTCAGCCCCAGCATTTT
CASSFGLARGQPQHF
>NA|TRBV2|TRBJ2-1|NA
TGTGCCAGCAGTACCTCCCGGACACATTATGAGCAGTTCTTC
CASSTSRTHYEQFF
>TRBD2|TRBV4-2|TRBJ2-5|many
TGTGCCAGCAGCCACACCGGGACTAGTAACGAGCGGACCCAGTACTTC
CASSHTGTSNERTQYF
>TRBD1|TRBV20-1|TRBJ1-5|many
TGCAGTGCTAGGACAGGGGGCGAGCAGCCCCAGCATTTT
CSARTGGEQPQHF
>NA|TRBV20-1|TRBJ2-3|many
TGCAGCGCGGACAGTAGCACAGATACGCAGTATTTT
CSADSSTDTQYF
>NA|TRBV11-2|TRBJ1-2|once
TGTGCCAGCAGCTTAAATAGATTAATTAAACTGGGACAAGGCTATGGCTACACCTTC
CASSLNRLIKLGQGYGYTF
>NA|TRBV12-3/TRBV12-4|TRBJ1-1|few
TGTGCCAGCAGTTTAGGAGGCCCCAGCACTGAAGCTTTCTTT
CASSLGGPSTEAFF